This T cell receptor beta chain originates from a study of control samples from healthy donors and cancer patients. The table lists this clone with a count of one. V was clipped by 8 bases and J by 5 bases, with 18 bases between them. CDR1 SQVTM and CDR2 ANQGSEA come from the germline V gene. This CDR3 spans 13 amino acids. Assay used: immunoSEQ multiplex PCR; TCRdb lists only in-frame clones, some missing. The data hold 130,000 or so clones, with more than 80% observed a single time. This clonotype was sampled from a man aged 18-30 years in good health. V is TRBV29-1 and J is TRBJ1-1; D unclear. Sequencing was done on a sample of blood. The CDR3 sequence: CSSTVDPGTEAFF. The DNA for the CDR3 is TGCAGCTCAACAGTGGATCCGGGGACTGAAGCTTTCTTT.